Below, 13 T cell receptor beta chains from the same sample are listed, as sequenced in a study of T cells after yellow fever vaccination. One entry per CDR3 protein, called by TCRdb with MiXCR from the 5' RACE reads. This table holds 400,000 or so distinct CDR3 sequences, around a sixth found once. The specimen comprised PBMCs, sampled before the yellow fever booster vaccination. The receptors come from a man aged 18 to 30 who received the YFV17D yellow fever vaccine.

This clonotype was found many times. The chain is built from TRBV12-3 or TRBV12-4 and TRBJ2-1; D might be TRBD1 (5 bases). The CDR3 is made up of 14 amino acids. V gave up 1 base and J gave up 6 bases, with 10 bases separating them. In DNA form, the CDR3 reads TGTGCCAGCAGTTTAGACAGGCAGCTCAATGAGCAGTTCTTC. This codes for CASSLDRQLNEQFF.

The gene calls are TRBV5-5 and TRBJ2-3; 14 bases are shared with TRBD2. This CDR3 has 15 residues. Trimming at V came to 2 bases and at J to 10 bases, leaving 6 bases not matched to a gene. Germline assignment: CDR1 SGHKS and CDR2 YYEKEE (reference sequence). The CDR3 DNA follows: TGTGCCAGCAGCTTACCGGGACTAGCGGGGGTGTCGCAGTATTTT. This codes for CASSLPGLAGVSQYF.

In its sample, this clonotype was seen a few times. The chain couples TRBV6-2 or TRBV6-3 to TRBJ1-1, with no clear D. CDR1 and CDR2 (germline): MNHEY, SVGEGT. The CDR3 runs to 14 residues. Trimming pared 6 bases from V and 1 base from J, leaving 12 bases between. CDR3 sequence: CASSRHNPNTEAFF. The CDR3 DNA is TGTGCCAGCAGCCGTCATAACCCGAACACTGAAGCTTTCTTT.

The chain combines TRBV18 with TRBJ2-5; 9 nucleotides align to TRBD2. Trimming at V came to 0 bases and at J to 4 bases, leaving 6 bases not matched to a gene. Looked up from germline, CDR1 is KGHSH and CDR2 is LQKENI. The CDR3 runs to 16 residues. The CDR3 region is CASSPPRLAGRETQYF. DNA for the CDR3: TGTGCCAGCTCACCACCGCGGCTAGCGGGACGAGAGACCCAGTACTTC.

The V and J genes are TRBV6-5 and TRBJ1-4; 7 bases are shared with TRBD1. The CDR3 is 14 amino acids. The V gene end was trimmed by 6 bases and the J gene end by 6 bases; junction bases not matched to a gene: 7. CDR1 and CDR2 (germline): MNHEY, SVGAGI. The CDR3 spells CASRGAQGHEKLFF. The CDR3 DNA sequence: TGTGCCAGCAGAGGGGCACAGGGGCATGAAAAACTGTTTTTT.

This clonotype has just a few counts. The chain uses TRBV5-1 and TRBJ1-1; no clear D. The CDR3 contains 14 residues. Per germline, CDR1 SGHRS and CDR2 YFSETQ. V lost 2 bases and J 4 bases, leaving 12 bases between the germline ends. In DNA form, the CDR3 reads TGCGCCAGCAGCTTCGGAGGATCTGGCACTGAAGCTTTCTTT. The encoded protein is CASSFGGSGTEAFF.

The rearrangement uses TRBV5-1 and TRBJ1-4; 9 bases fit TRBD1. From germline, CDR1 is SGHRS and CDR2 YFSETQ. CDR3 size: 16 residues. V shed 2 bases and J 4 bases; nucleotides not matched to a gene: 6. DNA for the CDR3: TGCGCCAGCAGCTTCAGACAGGGGGATGGTAATGAAAAACTGTTTTTT. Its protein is CASSFRQGDGNEKLFF.

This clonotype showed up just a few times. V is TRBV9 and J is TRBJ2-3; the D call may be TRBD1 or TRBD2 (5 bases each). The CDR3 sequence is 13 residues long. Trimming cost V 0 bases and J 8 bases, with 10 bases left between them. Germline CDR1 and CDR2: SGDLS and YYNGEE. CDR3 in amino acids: CASSVEYGATQYF. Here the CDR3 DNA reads TGTGCCAGCAGCGTAGAGTACGGGGCTACGCAGTATTTT.

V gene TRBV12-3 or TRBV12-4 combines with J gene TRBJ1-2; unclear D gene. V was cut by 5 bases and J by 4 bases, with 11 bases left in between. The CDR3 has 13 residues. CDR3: CASSPLRFYGYTF. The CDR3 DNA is TGTGCCAGCAGTCCGCTTAGGTTCTATGGCTACACCTTC.

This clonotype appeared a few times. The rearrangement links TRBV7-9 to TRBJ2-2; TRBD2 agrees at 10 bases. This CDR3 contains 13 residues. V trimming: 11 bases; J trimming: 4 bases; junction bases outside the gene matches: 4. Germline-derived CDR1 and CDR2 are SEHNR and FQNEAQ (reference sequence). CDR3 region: CAPGTSVTGELFF. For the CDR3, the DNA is TGTGCCCCTGGGACTAGCGTCACCGGGGAGCTGTTTTTT.

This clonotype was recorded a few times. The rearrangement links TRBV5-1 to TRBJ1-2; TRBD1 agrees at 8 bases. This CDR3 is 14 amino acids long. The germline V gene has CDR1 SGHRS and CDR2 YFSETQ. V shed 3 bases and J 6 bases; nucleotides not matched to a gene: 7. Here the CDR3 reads CASSWDRTSNGYTF. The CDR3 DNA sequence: TGCGCCAGCAGCTGGGACAGGACCTCTAATGGCTACACCTTC.

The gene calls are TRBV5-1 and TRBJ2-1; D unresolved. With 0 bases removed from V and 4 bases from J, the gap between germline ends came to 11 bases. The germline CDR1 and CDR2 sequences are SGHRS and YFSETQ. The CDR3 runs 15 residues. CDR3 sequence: CASSLDQRTYNEQFF. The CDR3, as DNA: TGCGCCAGCAGCTTGGACCAGCGCACATACAATGAGCAGTTCTTC.

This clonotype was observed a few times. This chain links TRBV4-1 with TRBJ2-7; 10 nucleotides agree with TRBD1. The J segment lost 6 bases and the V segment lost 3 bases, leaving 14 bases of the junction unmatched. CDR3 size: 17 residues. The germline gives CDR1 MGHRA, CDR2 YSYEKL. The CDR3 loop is CASSQGHSPDRGGEQYF. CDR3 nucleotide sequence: TGCGCCAGCAGCCAGGGTCACTCTCCGGACAGGGGGGGCGAGCAGTACTTC.